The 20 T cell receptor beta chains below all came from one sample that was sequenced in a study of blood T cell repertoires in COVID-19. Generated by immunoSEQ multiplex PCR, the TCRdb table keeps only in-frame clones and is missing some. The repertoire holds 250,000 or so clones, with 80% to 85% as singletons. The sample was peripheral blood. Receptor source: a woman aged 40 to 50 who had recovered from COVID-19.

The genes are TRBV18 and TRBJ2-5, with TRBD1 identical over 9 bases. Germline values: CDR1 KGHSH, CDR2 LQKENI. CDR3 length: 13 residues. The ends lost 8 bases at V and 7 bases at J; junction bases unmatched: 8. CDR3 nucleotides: TGTGCCAGCCCCGCGGGACAGGGCGGGACCCAGTACTTC. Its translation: CASPAGQGGTQYF.

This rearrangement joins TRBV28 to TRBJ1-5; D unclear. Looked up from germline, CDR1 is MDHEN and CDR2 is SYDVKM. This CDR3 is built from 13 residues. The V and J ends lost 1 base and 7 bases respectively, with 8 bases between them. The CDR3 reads CASSLYPQQPQHF. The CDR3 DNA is TGTGCCAGCAGTTTATACCCTCAGCAGCCCCAGCATTTT.

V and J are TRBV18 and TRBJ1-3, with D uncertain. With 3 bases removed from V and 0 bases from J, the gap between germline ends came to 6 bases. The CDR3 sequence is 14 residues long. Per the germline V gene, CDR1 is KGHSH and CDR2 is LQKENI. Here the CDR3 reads CASSPQDSGNTIYF. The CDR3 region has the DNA TGTGCCAGCTCACCTCAGGACTCTGGAAACACCATATATTTT.

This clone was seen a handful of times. The CDR3 DNA reads TGTGCCAGCAGCCCTACCTTGAGCAGGGGGATAGCGGGGACCAGGTATGAGCAGTACTTC. Translated: CASSPTLSRGIAGTRYEQYF. The chain uses TRBV28 and TRBJ2-7; D is possibly TRBD2 (8 bases). This CDR3 region has 20 residues. Trimming removed 6 bases from V and 7 bases from J, with 37 bases in between. CDR1 and CDR2 (germline): MDHEN, SYDVKM.

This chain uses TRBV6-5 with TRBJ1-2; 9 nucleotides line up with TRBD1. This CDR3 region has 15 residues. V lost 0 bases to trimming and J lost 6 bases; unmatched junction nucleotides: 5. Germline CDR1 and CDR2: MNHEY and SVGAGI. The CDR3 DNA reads TGTGCCAGCAGTTACTCCCAGGGACAGGGCAATGGCTACACCTTC. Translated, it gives CASSYSQGQGNGYTF.

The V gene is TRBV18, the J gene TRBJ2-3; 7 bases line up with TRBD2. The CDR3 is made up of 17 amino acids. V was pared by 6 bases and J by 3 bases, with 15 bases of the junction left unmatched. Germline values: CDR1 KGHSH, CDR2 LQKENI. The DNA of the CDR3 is TGTGCCAGCTCGCCATCTTTGAATAGCGGGCCAACAGATACGCAGTATTTT. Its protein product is CASSPSLNSGPTDTQYF.

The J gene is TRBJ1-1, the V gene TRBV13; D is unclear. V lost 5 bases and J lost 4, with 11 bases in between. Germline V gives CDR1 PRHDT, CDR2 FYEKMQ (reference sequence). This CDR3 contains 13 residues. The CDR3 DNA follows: TGTGCCAGCAGCCCAACGCGGTTCACTGAAGCTTTCTTT. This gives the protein CASSPTRFTEAFF. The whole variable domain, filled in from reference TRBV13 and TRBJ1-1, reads AAGVIQSPRHLIKEKRETATLKCYPIPRHDTVYWYQQGPGQDPQFLISFYEKMQSDKGSIPDRFSAQQFSDYHSELNMSSLELGDSALYFCASSPTRFTEAFFGQGTRLTVV.

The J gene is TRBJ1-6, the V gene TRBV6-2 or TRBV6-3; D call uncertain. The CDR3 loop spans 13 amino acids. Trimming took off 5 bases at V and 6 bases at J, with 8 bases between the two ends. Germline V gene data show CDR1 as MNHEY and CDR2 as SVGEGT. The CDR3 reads CASSERGNSPLHF. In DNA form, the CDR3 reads TGTGCCAGCAGTGAGAGAGGTAATTCACCCCTCCACTTT.

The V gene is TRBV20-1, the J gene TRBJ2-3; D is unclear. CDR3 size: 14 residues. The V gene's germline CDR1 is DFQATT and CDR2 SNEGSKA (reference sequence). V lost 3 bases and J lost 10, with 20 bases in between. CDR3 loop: CSASAQAPSEAQYF. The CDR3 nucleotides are TGCAGTGCTAGTGCCCAGGCCCCCAGTGAAGCGCAGTATTTT.

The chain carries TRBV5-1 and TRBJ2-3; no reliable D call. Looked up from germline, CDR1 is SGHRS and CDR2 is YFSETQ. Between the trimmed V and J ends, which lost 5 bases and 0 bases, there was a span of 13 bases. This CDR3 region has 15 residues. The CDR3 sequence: CASSLQTPSTDTQYF. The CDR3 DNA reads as TGCGCCAGCAGTCTACAGACACCTAGCACAGATACGCAGTATTTT.

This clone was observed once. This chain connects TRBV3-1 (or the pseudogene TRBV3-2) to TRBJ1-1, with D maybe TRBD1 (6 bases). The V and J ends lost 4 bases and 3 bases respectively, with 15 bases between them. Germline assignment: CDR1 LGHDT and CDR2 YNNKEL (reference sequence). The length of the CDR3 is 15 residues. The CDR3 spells CASSRRQAGDTEAFF. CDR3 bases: TGTGCCAGCAGCCGAAGACAGGCGGGGGACACTGAAGCTTTCTTT.

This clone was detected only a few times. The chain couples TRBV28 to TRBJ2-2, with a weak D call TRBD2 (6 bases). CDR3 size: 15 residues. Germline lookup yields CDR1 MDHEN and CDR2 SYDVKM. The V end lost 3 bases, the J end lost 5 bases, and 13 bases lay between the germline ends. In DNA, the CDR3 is TGTGCCAGCAGTTTTTGGGCAGGGAGGACCGGGGAGCTGTTTTTT. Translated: CASSFWAGRTGELFF.

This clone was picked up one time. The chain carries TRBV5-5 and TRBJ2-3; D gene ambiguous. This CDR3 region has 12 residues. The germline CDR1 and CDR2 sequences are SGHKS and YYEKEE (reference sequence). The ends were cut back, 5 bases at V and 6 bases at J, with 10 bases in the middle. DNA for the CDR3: TGTGCCAGCAGTCAAGCCCATGATACGCAGTATTTT. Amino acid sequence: CASSQAHDTQYF.

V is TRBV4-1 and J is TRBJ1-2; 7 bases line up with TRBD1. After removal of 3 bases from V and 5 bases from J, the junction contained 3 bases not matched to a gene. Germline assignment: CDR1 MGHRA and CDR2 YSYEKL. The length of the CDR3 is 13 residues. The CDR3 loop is CASSQTGLYGYTF. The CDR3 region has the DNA TGCGCCAGCAGCCAGACAGGGTTGTATGGCTACACCTTC.

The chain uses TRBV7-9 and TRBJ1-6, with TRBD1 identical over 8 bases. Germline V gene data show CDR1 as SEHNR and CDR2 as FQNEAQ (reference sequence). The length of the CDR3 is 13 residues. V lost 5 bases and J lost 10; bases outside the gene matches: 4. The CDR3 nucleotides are TGTGCCAGCAGCCCGGGACAGGCGTCACCCCTCCACTTT. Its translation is CASSPGQASPLHF.

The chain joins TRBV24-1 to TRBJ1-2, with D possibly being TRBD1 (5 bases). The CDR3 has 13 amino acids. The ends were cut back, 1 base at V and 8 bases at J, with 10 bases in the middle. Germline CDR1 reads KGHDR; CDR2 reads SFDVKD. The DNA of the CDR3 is TGTGCCACCAGTGATTTCGGGGGGGACGGCTACACCTTC. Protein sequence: CATSDFGGDGYTF.

For the CDR3, the DNA is TGTGCCAGCAGCTTGGCCAGGTACAGAACAAACACTGAAGCTTTCTTT. It yields the protein CASSLARYRTNTEAFF. This rearrangement joins TRBV5-4 to TRBJ1-1, with D unclear. Germline V gene lookup returns CDR1 SGHNT and CDR2 YYREEE (reference sequence). Trimming cost V 0 bases and J 2 bases, with 14 bases left between them. This CDR3 is 16 amino acids long.

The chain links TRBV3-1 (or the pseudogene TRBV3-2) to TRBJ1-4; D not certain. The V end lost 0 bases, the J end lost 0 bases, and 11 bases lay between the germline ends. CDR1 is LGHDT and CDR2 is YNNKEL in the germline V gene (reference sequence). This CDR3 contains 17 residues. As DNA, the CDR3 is TGTGCCAGCAGCCAAGATCGAGCAATTGCAACTAATGAAAAACTGTTTTTT. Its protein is CASSQDRAIATNEKLFF.

CDR3 coding DNA: TGTGCCAGCAGTCCACAGGGTACTTCGGGAAACACCATATATTTT. This codes for CASSPQGTSGNTIYF. The chain carries TRBV27 and TRBJ1-3; maybe TRBD1 (6 bases). From germline, CDR1 is MNHEY and CDR2 SMNVEV (reference sequence). The CDR3 runs 15 residues. Deletions cut 5 bases from V and 4 bases from J, with 15 bases between.

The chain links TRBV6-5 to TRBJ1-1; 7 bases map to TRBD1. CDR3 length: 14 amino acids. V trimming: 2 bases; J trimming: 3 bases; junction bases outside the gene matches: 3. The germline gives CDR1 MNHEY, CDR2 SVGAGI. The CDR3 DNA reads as TGTGCCAGCAGTTACAAGGGGGCGTACACTGAAGCTTTCTTT. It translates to CASSYKGAYTEAFF.